These T cell receptor beta chains were read from a single sample in a study of CD8 T cells in ankylosing spondylitis. TCRdb analysed the 5' RACE reads with MiXCR anew, one entry per CDR3 protein. The top ten hold 16% of the sample, which has about 420,000 distinct CDR3 sequences, approximately 20% seen once. The sample taken for sequencing was blood, either unsorted or a sorted T cell fraction (not recorded which). All receptors come from a male donor with ankylosing spondylitis. The CDR3 runs from the conserved cysteine through the conserved F or W.

V gene	J gene	CDR3 protein
TRBV2	TRBJ2-7	CASMEGIYEQYF
TRBV6-1	TRBJ2-2	CASSRGQGIIELFF
TRBV10-3	TRBJ2-7	CAISEQQRTAYEQYF
TRBV5-1	TRBJ1-1	CASSLDPAGRWNTEAFF
TRBV28	TRBJ2-5	CATVNPRKTQYF
TRBV6-5	TRBJ2-1	CASSFSREVTNEQFF
TRBV6-2/TRBV6-3	TRBJ2-5	CASSDTGAQETQYF
TRBV20-1	TRBJ1-1	CSAYPEQAFF
TRBV3-1	TRBJ2-1	CASSQVTGEQFF
TRBV7-8	TRBJ2-2	CASSPSGRATPGELFF
TRBV5-1	TRBJ2-1	CASSRVGGSSYNEQFF
TRBV18	TRBJ1-2	CASSPETLNYGYTF
TRBV2	TRBJ2-2	CASSTSGRGGTGELFF
TRBV27	TRBJ1-6	CATQPQSSYNSPLHF
TRBV20-1	TRBJ2-5	CSAMGGSRDQYF
TRBV7-8	TRBJ2-3	CASSPTLREKDTDTQYF
TRBV11-3	TRBJ2-1	CASSRQTSAYNEQFF
TRBV28	TRBJ2-1	CASSPRVGRTYNEQFF
TRBV20-1	TRBJ2-6	CSARDGNFLSGANVLTF